This record covers a single TCR beta chain. Arm-PCR with iRepertoire HTBI primers amplified the CDR3 regions for these TCR beta libraries. TCRdb reanalysed the multiplex PCR reads using MiXCR and keeps one entry per CDR3 protein. The sample records hundreds of thousands of distinct CDR3 sequences, roughly 20% being singletons. Time point here: persistent/refractory GD, antithyroid drugs over 5 years with positive TRAb. Extracted PBMC RNA gave rise to the TCR library. This sample was included in a study of regulatory T cells in long-lasting Graves disease. The V end lost 8 bases, the J end lost 4 bases, and 23 bases lay between the germline ends. This CDR3 is 16 amino acids long. Germline V CDR1 and CDR2: MNHEY, SVGEGT.

The J gene is TRBJ1-2, the V gene TRBV6-2 or TRBV6-3; possible D gene TRBD1, 5 bases. Sequenced material: peripheral blood mononuclear cells (PBMCs), taken when the disease was refractory, from a patient treated with antithyroid drugs. The TCR was taken from a female donor with Graves disease. The DNA for the CDR3 is TGTGCCAGCCTTGAATTTCCGGGGGACCCCCCCTATGGCTACACCTTC. It translates to CASLEFPGDPPYGYTF.